The entry below gives a single TCR beta chain sequence along with its context. Its target is unknown. This record belongs to a study of Ad26.COV2.S vaccination and SARS-CoV-2 variants. Germline CDR1 and CDR2: LNHDA and SQIVND (reference sequence). The CDR3 extends over 15 amino acids. Deletions cut 4 bases from V and 7 bases from J, with 17 bases between. The study's findings and limits: From the TCR breadth and depth analyses, total T cell responses may have been underestimated.

Assay: immunoSEQ multiplex PCR; the TCRdb copy retains only in-frame clones and omits some. The repertoire holds 97,000 or so clones, with roughly 80% as singletons. The sample here was peripheral blood, taken after recovery from COVID-19. This chain uses TRBV19 with TRBJ2-1; no clear D. The clonotype was recovered from a human donor who had recovered from COVID-19. The CDR3 DNA reads as TGTGCCAGTAGTACCCAGGATGGGGTATATAATGAGCAGTTCTTC. Amino acids: CASSTQDGVYNEQFF.